This entry concerns a single T cell receptor beta chain. These data belong to a study of T cells in Graves' hyperthyroidism and ophthalmopathy. RNA transcripts served as the template for amplifying TCR beta CDR3 regions. The HTBI primer set served for first-round RT-PCR of the TCR CDR3. From the multiplex PCR reads, TCRdb called clonotypes with MiXCR, one entry per CDR3 protein. The sample shows some 380,000 distinct CDR3 sequences, approximately 15% of them seen only once. Patients aged 18 to 65 had newly diagnosed hyperthyroidism lasting under 2 months. Fresh peripheral blood, about 9.3 ml, yielded the PBMCs. Germline V CDR1 and CDR2: MNHNS, SASEGT. V was clipped by 6 bases and J by 3 bases, with 18 bases between them. This CDR3 contains 16 residues.

This TCR was recovered from a man aged 25-45 years with Graves' hyperthyroidism that later progressed to Graves' ophthalmopathy. The sequencing input was blood. This chain connects TRBV6-1 to TRBJ1-3; unclear D gene. The chain's CDR3 is CASSSSGVGGGNTIYF. The CDR3 DNA reads as TGTGCCAGCAGCTCCTCCGGGGTTGGCGGTGGAAACACCATATATTTT.